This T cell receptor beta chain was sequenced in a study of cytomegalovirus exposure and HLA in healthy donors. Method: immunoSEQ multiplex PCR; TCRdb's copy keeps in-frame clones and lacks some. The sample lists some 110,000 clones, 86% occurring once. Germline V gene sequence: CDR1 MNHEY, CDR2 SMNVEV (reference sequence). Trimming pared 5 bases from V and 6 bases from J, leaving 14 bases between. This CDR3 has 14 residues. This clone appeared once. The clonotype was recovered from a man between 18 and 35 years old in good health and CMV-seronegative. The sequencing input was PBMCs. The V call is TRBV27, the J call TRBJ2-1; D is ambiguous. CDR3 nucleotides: TGTGCCAGCAGTCCGCTCGAGGCGATCAATGAGCAGTTCTTC. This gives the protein CASSPLEAINEQFF.